A single sample gave rise to the 22 T cell receptor beta chains below, sequenced in a study of Ad26.COV2.S vaccination and SARS-CoV-2 variants. Libraries were prepared by immunoSEQ multiplex PCR; TCRdb keeps only in-frame clonotypes and omits some of them. The data show around 300,000 clones, 75% to 90% seen once. Treatment reported: some 20 received Ad26.COV2.S at low or high dose, single or two shots; several received placebo; per-sample allocation not given. The investigators took samples on day 63 after the first vaccine or placebo injection. This material consisted of peripheral blood, taken in a trial of Ad26.COV2.S vaccine versus placebo. The source of these receptors is a person aged 18-60 years who received the Ad26.COV2.S COVID-19 vaccine or a placebo.

The chain combines TRBV10-3 with TRBJ2-1; 7 nucleotides align to TRBD2. The germline V gene encodes CDR1 ENHRY and CDR2 SYGVKD. This CDR3 spans 14 amino acids. With 4 bases clipped from V and 9 bases from J, the junction kept 9 bases outside the gene matches. For the CDR3, the DNA is TGTGCCATCAGTGGATCGGGGGAGGGCACTGAGCAGTTCTTC. Translating gives CAISGSGEGTEQFF.

V gene TRBV6-1 combines with J gene TRBJ1-5, with D tentatively TRBD1 (5 bases). Trimming took 4 bases from V and 7 from J, leaving 23 bases between them. This CDR3 comprises 17 residues. Germline V gene data show CDR1 as MNHNS and CDR2 as SASEGT. CDR3: CASSGVLGEGEEQPQHF. CDR3 DNA sequence: TGTGCCAGCAGTGGTGTCTTAGGGGAGGGAGAGGAACAGCCCCAGCATTTT.

The table lists this clone with a count of one. The chain carries TRBV19 and TRBJ2-1; D unclear. V lost 4 bases and J lost 7, with 11 bases in between. The CDR3 is 13 residues long. Germline values: CDR1 LNHDA, CDR2 SQIVND (reference sequence). The DNA of the CDR3 is TGTGCCAGTAGTAAAATGCAGTCTAATGAGCAGTTCTTC. Protein product: CASSKMQSNEQFF.

The count of this clone is one. The CDR3 region is CASSQGVGYTDTQYF. The CDR3 DNA reads TGTGCCAGCAGCCAAGGCGTCGGATACACAGATACGCAGTATTTT. V gene TRBV14 combines with J gene TRBJ2-3, with D uncertain. The length of the CDR3 is 15 residues. Germline V gene lookup returns CDR1 SGHDN and CDR2 FVKESK. Trimming took 1 base from V and 2 from J, leaving 10 bases between them.

The J gene is TRBJ2-2, the V gene TRBV13; D is uncertain. V was trimmed by 5 bases and J by 2 bases, leaving 9 bases between them. Germline V gene sequence: CDR1 PRHDT, CDR2 FYEKMQ (reference sequence). The CDR3 has 14 residues. As DNA, the CDR3 is TGTGCCAGCAGCCCCCGGCTAAACACCGGGGAGCTGTTTTTT. This translates into CASSPRLNTGELFF.

The CDR3 spells CASSEGYEQYF. CDR3 coding DNA: TGTGCCAGCAGCGAAGGCTACGAGCAGTACTTC. The V and J genes are TRBV3-1 (or the pseudogene TRBV3-2) and TRBJ2-7; no clear D gene. With 5 bases removed from V and 3 bases from J, the gap between germline ends came to 5 bases. Germline V gives CDR1 LGHDT, CDR2 YNNKEL (reference sequence). CDR3 size: 11 residues.

The chain uses TRBV15 and TRBJ1-2, with D uncertain. The CDR3 is made up of 13 amino acids. Germline CDR1 is LNHNV and CDR2 is YYDKDF (reference sequence). V was shortened by 0 bases and J by 8 bases, with 10 bases between the two germline ends. CDR3 in amino acids: CATSRERRMGYTF. CDR3 coding DNA: TGTGCCACCAGCAGAGAGAGACGAATGGGCTACACCTTC.

The chain links TRBV5-1 to TRBJ2-7; D is unresolved. In germline, CDR1 is SGHRS, CDR2 YFSETQ. Trimming took off 4 bases at V and 6 bases at J, with 17 bases between the two ends. This CDR3 has 14 residues. The CDR3 DNA reads as TGCGCCAGCAGCCAAATCACCGCTTCGAGCGAGCAGTACTTC. Amino acid sequence: CASSQITASSEQYF.

This clone was picked up one time. The chain employs TRBV14 and TRBJ2-3; weak D call: TRBD2 (5 bases). Germline-derived CDR1 and CDR2 are SGHDN and FVKESK. With 5 bases removed from V and 3 bases from J, the gap between germline ends came to 12 bases. The CDR3 length is 14 residues. CDR3: CASSDTRGTDTQYF. The CDR3 nucleotides are TGTGCCAGCAGCGATACTAGAGGAACAGATACGCAGTATTTT.

This sequence joins TRBV15 and TRBJ2-3, with D possibly being TRBD2 (5 bases). V lost 5 bases to trimming and J lost 2 bases, with 17 bases between them. Germline lookup yields CDR1 LNHNV and CDR2 YYDKDF (reference sequence). The CDR3 has 16 amino acids. The CDR3 here is CATSGTRGSITDTQYF. In nucleotides, the CDR3 is TGTGCCACCAGCGGTACTAGAGGGTCGATCACAGATACGCAGTATTTT.

This chain links TRBV3-1 (or the pseudogene TRBV3-2) with TRBJ2-1; 14 bases fit TRBD2. The CDR3 spans 17 residues. Germline CDR1 is LGHDT and CDR2 is YNNKEL (reference sequence). Unmatched junction bases numbered 5, after V lost 3 bases and J lost 4 bases. The CDR3 region has the DNA TGTGCCAGCAGCCATCCCGGACTAGCGGGAGGATACAATGAGCAGTTCTTC. It specifies CASSHPGLAGGYNEQFF.

As regards this clone: The sample carries other DNA sequences with the same CDR3. The chain employs TRBV28 and TRBJ1-2; no reliable D call. With 3 bases removed from V and 4 bases from J, the gap between germline ends came to 6 bases. Germline V lookup: CDR1 MDHEN, CDR2 SYDVKM. The CDR3 has 12 residues. The CDR3 region is CASSFGSYGYTF. The CDR3, as DNA: TGTGCCAGCAGTTTTGGAAGCTATGGCTACACCTTC.

With regard to this clone: A read error may produce the germline difference seen at one junction end. The chain links TRBV9 to TRBJ1-1; possibly TRBD1 for D (6 bases). Germline loops: CDR1 SGDLS, CDR2 YYNGEE. The CDR3 consists of 14 residues. Written as DNA, the CDR3 is TGTGCCAGCAGCGTAGATACGGGGGCGATTGAAACTTTCTTT. Translating it yields CASSVDTGAIETFF. Full variable domain (rest looked up from reference TRBV9 and TRBJ1-1): DSGVTQTPKHLITATGQRVTLRCSPRSGDLSVYWYQQSLDQGLQFLIQYYNGEERAKGNILERFSAQQFPDLHSELNLSSLELGDSALYFCASSVDTGAIETFFGQGTRLTVV.

This chain joins TRBV27 and TRBJ1-5, with D tentatively TRBD1 (5 bases). V was cut by 7 bases and J by 2 bases, with 12 bases left in between. Germline loops: CDR1 MNHEY, CDR2 SMNVEV (reference sequence). This CDR3 has 14 amino acids. CDR3 sequence (DNA): TGTGCCAGCATGGAGCAGGGACGCAATCAGCCCCAGCATTTT. Translation: CASMEQGRNQPQHF.

This chain connects TRBV7-9 to TRBJ1-1; D possibly corresponds to TRBD1 (6 bases). CDR3 length: 15 residues. In germline, CDR1 is SEHNR, CDR2 FQNEAQ (reference sequence). V was cut by 4 bases and J by 7 bases, with 19 bases left in between. CDR3 region: CASSSGQSFGGEAFF. CDR3 nucleotide sequence: TGTGCCAGCAGCTCCGGACAGTCCTTCGGGGGTGAAGCTTTCTTT. Complete variable domain (other parts from reference TRBV7-9 and TRBJ1-1): DTGVSQNPRHKITKRGQNVTFRCDPISEHNRLYWYRQTLGQGPEFLTYFQNEAQLEKSRLLSDRFSAERPKGSFSTLEIQRTEQGDSAMYLCASSSGQSFGGEAFFGQGTRLTVV.

This sequence joins TRBV5-1 and TRBJ2-4, with D unresolved. The CDR3 is 14 amino acids. Germline V gene lookup returns CDR1 SGHRS and CDR2 YFSETQ. V was shortened by 0 bases and J by 7 bases, with 11 bases between the two germline ends. CDR3 DNA: TGCGCCAGCAGCTTGGACACTTGGGTTAACATTCAGTACTTC. Translated: CASSLDTWVNIQYF.

The chain joins TRBV30 to TRBJ2-3; 8 bases are a match to TRBD2. The germline gives CDR1 GTSNPN, CDR2 SVGIG (reference sequence). The trim removed 5 bases at V and 5 bases at J, leaving 3 bases unmatched. CDR3 length: 12 residues. The CDR3 sequence: CAWGSGIDTQYF. The CDR3 coding sequence is TGTGCCTGGGGTAGCGGGATAGATACGCAGTATTTT. Filled out from reference TRBV30 and TRBJ2-3, the complete variable domain reads SQTIHQWPATLVQPVGSPLSLECTVEGTSNPNLYWYRQAAGRGLQLLFYSVGIGQISSEVPQNLSASRPQDRQFILSSKKLLLSDSGFYLCAWGSGIDTQYFGPGTRLTVL.

The chain links TRBV5-6 to TRBJ1-2; a possible D gene is TRBD1 (6 bases). This CDR3 has 13 residues. Germline CDR1 reads SGHDT; CDR2 reads YYEEEE. The V end lost 4 bases, the J end lost 4 bases, and 11 bases lay between the germline ends. CDR3 DNA: TGTGCCAGCAGCAAACTCAGGGGCTATGGCTACACCTTC. It translates to CASSKLRGYGYTF.

The chain joins TRBV5-1 to TRBJ1-2, with D possibly TRBD1 on 6 matching bases. The CDR3 covers 15 residues. Trimming left V 1 base short and J 0 bases short, with 10 bases between. Germline V lookup: CDR1 SGHRS, CDR2 YFSETQ. CDR3 sequence: CASSLYPGANYGYTF. As DNA, the CDR3 is TGCGCCAGCAGCTTGTACCCAGGGGCTAACTATGGCTACACCTTC.

V gene TRBV9 combines with J gene TRBJ1-1; D gene ambiguous. V dropped 0 bases and J dropped 2 bases, with 11 bases sitting between them. The germline gives CDR1 SGDLS, CDR2 YYNGEE. There are 15 residues in the CDR3. CDR3 in amino acids: CASSVGPDGNTEAFF. CDR3 nucleotide sequence: TGTGCCAGCAGCGTAGGTCCGGACGGAAACACTGAAGCTTTCTTT.

The genes are TRBV28 and TRBJ2-1; the match to TRBD2 covers 7 bases. Germline V gives CDR1 MDHEN, CDR2 SYDVKM. The CDR3 has 10 residues. The J segment lost 9 bases and the V segment lost 8 bases, leaving 1 base of the junction unmatched. The CDR3 sequence is CASGGGEQFF. CDR3 nucleotides: TGTGCCAGCGGCGGGGGTGAGCAGTTCTTC. The entire variable domain, with the rest obtained from reference TRBV28 and TRBJ2-1, is as follows: DVKVTQSSRYLVKRTGEKVFLECVQDMDHENMFWYRQDPGLGLRLIYFSYDVKMKEKGDIPEGYSVSREKKERFSLILESASTNQTSMYLCASGGGEQFFGPGTRLTVL.

The J gene is TRBJ1-4, the V gene TRBV19; D remains unclear. V was shortened by 3 bases and J by 8 bases, with 13 bases between the two germline ends. In germline, CDR1 is LNHDA, CDR2 SQIVND (reference sequence). The CDR3 runs 14 residues. This CDR3 reads CASSILTRGEKLFF. CDR3 bases: TGTGCCAGTAGTATCTTGACACGCGGGGAAAAACTGTTTTTT.